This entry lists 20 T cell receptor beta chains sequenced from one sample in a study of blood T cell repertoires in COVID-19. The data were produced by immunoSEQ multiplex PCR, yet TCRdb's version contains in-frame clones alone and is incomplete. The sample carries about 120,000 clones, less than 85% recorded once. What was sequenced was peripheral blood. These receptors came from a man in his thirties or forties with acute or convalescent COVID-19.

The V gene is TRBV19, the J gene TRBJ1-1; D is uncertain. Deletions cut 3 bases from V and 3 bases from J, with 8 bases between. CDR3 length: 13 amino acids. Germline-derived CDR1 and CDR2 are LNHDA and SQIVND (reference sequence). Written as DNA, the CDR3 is TGTGCCAGTAGTATTAGAGTTTACACTGAAGCTTTCTTT. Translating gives CASSIRVYTEAFF.

CDR3 protein: CASSLAPSGMGVNYGYTF. For the CDR3, the DNA is TGCGCCAGCAGCTTGGCCCCCTCGGGGATGGGTGTTAACTATGGCTACACCTTC. The rearrangement links TRBV5-1 to TRBJ1-2, with D unresolved. V gave up 0 bases and J gave up 1 base, with 19 bases separating them. CDR1 is SGHRS, CDR2 YFSETQ, per germline. The length of the CDR3 is 18 residues. The full variable domain, completed using reference TRBV5-1 and TRBJ1-2, is KAGVTQTPRYLIKTRGQQVTLSCSPISGHRSVSWYQQTPGQGLQFLFEYFSETQRNKGNFPGRFSGRQFSNSRSEMNVSTLELGDSALYLCASSLAPSGMGVNYGYTFGSGTRLTVV.

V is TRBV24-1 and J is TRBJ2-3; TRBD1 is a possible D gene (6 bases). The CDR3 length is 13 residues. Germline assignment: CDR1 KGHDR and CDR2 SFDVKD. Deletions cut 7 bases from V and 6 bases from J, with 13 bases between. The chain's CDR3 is CATSAAGVDTQYF. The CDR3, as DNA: TGTGCCACCAGCGCTGCAGGGGTTGATACGCAGTATTTT.

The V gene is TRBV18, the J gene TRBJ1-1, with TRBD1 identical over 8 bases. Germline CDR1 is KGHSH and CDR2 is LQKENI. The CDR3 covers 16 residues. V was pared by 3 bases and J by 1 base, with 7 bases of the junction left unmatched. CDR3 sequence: CASSPWTGTENTEAFF. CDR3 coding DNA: TGTGCCAGCTCACCTTGGACAGGGACGGAGAACACTGAAGCTTTCTTT.

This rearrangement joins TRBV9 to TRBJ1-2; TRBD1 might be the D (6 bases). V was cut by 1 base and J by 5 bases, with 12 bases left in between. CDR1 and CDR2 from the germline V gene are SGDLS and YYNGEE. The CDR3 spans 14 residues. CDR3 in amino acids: CASSVNQGQYGYTF. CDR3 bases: TGTGCCAGCAGCGTAAACCAGGGACAATATGGCTACACCTTC.

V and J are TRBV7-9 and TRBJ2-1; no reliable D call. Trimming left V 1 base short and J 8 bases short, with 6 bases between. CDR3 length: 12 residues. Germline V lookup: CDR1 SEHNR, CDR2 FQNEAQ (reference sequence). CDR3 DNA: TGTGCCAGCAGCTTAGGAGTACATGAGCAGTTCTTC. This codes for CASSLGVHEQFF.

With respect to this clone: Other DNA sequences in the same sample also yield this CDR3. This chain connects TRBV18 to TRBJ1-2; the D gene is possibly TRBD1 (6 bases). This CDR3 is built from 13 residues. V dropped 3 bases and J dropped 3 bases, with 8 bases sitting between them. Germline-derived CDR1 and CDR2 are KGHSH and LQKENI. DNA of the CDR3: TGTGCCAGCTCACCGGGACAAGACTATGGCTACACCTTC. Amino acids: CASSPGQDYGYTF.

The CDR3 reads CASTGDRGRRSPLHF. DNA of the CDR3: TGTGCCAGCACCGGGGACAGGGGGCGCCGATCACCCCTCCACTTT. This chain joins TRBV6-5 and TRBJ1-6; TRBD1 matches at 12 bases. V dropped 7 bases and J dropped 10; count of bases not matched to a gene: 8. This CDR3 has 15 amino acids. Germline CDR1 is MNHEY and CDR2 is SVGAGI.

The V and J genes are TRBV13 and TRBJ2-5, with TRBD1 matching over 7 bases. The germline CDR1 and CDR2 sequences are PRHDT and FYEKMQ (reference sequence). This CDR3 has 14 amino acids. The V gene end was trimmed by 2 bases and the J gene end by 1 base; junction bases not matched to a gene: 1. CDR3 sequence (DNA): TGTGCCAGCAGCTTACGGGACAGCCAAGAGACCCAGTACTTC. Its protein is CASSLRDSQETQYF.

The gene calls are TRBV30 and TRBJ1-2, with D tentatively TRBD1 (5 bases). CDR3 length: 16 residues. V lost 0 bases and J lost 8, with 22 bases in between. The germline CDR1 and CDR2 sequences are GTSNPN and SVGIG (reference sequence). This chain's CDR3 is CAWSVWPGSGSEGYTF. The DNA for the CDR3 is TGTGCCTGGAGTGTTTGGCCAGGGTCTGGCTCGGAGGGCTACACCTTC.

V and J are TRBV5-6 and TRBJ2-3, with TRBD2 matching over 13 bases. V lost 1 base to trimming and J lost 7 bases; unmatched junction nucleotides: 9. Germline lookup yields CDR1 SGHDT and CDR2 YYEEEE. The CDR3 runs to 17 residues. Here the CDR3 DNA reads TGTGCCAGCAGCTTGTCCGGACTAGCGGGAGAGAGGCATACGCAGTATTTT. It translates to CASSLSGLAGERHTQYF.

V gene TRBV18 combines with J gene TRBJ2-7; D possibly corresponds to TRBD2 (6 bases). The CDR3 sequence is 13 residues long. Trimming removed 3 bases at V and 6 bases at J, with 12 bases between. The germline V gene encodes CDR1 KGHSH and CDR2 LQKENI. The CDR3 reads CASSPGREAEQYF. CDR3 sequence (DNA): TGTGCCAGCTCACCGGGCAGGGAGGCCGAGCAGTACTTC.

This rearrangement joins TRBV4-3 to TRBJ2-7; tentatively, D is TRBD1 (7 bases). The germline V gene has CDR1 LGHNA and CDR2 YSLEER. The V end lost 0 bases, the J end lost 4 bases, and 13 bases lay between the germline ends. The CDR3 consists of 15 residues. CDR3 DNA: TGCGCCAGCAGCCAAGATCGCTCAGGGGGGTACGAGCAGTACTTC. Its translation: CASSQDRSGGYEQYF.

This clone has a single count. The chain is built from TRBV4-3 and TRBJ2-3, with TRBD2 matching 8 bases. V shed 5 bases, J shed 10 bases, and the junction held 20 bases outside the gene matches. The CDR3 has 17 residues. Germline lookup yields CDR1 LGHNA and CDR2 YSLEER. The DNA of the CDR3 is TGCGCCAGCAGCGGCATAGGGGCGGGGGGCTCACAGATGGCGCAGTATTTT. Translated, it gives CASSGIGAGGSQMAQYF.

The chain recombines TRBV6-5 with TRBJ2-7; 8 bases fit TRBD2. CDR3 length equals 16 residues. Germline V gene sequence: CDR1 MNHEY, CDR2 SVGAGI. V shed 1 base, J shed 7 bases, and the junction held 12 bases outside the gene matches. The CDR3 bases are TGTGCCAGCAGTTACTACGCCGGGACTAGTCTACGTGAGCAGTACTTC. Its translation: CASSYYAGTSLREQYF.

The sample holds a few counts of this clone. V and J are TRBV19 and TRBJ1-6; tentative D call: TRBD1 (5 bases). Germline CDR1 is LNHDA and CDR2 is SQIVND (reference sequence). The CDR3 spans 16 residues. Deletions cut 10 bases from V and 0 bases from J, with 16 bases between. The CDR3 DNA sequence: TGTGCCACCCGGGGGTCGGCTAGCTCCTATAATTCACCCCTCCACTTT. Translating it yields CATRGSASSYNSPLHF.

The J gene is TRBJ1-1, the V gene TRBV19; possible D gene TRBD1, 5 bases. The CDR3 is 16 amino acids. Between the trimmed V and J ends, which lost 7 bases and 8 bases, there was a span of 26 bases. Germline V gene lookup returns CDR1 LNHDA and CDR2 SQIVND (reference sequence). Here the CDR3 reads CASISSGASSLGEAFF. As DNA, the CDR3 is TGTGCCAGTATCTCAAGCGGGGCTTCGAGTTTGGGAGAAGCTTTCTTT.

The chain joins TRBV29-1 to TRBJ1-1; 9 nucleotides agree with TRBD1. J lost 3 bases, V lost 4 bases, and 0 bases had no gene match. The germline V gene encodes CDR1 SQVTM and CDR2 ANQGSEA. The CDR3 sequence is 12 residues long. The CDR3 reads CSVGTGDTEAFF. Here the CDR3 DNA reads TGCAGCGTTGGGACAGGGGACACTGAAGCTTTCTTT.

For the CDR3, the DNA is TGCGCCAGCAGCTTGGGACAGGACTATGGCTACACCTTC. It encodes CASSLGQDYGYTF. The chain is built from TRBV5-1 and TRBJ1-2; D possibly corresponds to TRBD1 (6 bases). The CDR3 runs to 13 residues. CDR1 SGHRS and CDR2 YFSETQ come from the germline V gene. V was trimmed by 0 bases and J by 3 bases, leaving 6 bases between them.

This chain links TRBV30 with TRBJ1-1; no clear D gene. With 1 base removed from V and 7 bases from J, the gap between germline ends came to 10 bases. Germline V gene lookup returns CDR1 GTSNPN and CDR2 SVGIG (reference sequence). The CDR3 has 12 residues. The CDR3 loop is CAWSAGDGEAFF. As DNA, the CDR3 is TGTGCCTGGAGTGCCGGGGATGGTGAAGCTTTCTTT. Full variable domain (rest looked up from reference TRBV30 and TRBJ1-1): SQTIHQWPATLVQPVGSPLSLECTVEGTSNPNLYWYRQAAGRGLQLLFYSVGIGQISSEVPQNLSASRPQDRQFILSSKKLLLSDSGFYLCAWSAGDGEAFFGQGTRLTVV.